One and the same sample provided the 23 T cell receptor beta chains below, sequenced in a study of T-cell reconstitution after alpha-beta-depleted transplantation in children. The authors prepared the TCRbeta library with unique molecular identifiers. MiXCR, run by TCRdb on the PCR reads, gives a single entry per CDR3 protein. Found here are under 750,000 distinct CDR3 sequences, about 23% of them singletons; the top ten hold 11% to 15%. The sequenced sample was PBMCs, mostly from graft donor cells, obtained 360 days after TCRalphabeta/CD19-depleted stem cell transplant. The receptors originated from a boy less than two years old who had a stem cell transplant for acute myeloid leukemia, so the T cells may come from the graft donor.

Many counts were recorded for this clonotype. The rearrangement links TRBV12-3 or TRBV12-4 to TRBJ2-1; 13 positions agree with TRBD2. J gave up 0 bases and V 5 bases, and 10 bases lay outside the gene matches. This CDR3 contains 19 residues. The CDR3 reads CASSRLGTSGESSYNEQFF. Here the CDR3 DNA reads TGTGCCAGCAGTAGACTAGGGACTAGCGGGGAAAGCTCCTACAATGAGCAGTTCTTC.

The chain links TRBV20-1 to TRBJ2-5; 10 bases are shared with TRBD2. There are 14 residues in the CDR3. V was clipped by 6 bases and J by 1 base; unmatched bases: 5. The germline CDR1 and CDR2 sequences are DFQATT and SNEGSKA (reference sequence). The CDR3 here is CSALGTSVQETQYF. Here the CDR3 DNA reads TGCAGTGCCCTTGGGACTAGCGTCCAAGAGACCCAGTACTTC.

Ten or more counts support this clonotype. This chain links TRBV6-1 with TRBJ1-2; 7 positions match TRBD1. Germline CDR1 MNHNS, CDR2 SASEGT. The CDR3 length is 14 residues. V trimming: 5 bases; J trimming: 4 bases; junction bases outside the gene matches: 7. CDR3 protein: CASSKQGHGYGYTF. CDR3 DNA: TGTGCCAGCAGTAAACAGGGGCATGGCTATGGCTACACCTTC.

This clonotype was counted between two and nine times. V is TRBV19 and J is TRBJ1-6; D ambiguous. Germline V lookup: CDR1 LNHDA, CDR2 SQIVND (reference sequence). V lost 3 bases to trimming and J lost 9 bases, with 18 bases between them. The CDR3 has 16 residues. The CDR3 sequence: CASSIVRVSVSSPLHF. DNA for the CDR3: TGTGCCAGTAGTATTGTGAGGGTTTCGGTTAGTTCACCCCTCCACTTT. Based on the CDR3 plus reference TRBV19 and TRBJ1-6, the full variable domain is DGGITQSPKYLFRKEGQNVTLSCEQNLNHDAMYWYRQDPGQGLRLIYYSQIVNDFQKGDIAEGYSVSREKKESFPLTVTSAQKNPTAFYLCASSIVRVSVSSPLHFGNGTRLTVT.

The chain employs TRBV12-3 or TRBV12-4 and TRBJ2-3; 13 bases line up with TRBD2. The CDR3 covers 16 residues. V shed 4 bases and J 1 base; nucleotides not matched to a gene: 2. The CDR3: CASSSGTSGGTDTQYF. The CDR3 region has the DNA TGTGCCAGCAGTTCGGGGACTAGCGGGGGCACAGATACGCAGTATTTT.

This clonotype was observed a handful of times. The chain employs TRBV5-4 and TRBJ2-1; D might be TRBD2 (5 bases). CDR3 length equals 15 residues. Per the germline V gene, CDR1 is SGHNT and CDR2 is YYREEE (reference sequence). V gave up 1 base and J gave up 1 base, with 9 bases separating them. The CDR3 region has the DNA TGTGCCAGCAGCTTGAGAGGGTGGTCCTACAATGAGCAGTTCTTC. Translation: CASSLRGWSYNEQFF.

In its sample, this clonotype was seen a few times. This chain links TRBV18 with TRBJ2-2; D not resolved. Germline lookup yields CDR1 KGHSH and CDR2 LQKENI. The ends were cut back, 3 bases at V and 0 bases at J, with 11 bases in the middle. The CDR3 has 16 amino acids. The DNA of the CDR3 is TGTGCCAGCTCACCGAACCTACCCTCGAACACCGGGGAGCTGTTTTTT. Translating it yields CASSPNLPSNTGELFF.

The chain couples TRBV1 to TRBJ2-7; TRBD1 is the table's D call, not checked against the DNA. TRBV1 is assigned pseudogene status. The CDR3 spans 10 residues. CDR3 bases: TGCACCAGCAGCCAAGGAGCCCCGGTCGTC. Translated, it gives CTSSQGAPVV.

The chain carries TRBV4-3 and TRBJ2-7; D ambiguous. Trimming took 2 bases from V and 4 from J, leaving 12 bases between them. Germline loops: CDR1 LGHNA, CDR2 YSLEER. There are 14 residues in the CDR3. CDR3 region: CASSQLGMGYEQYF. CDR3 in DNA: TGCGCCAGCAGCCAACTAGGGATGGGGTACGAGCAGTACTTC.

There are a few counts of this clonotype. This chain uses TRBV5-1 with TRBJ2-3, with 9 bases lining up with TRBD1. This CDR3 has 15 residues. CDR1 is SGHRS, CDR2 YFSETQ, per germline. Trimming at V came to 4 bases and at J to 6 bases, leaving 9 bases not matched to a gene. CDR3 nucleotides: TGCGCCAGCAGCCCTCCCGTCGGGACAGGGGATACGCAGTATTTT. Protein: CASSPPVGTGDTQYF.

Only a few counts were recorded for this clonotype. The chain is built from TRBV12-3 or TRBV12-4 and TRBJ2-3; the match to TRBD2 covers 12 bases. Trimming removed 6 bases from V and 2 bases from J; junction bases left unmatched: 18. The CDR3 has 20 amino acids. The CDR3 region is CASRPMTSGGTYTLTDTQYF. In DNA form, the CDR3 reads TGTGCCAGCAGACCAATGACTAGCGGGGGAACTTACACCCTCACAGATACGCAGTATTTT.

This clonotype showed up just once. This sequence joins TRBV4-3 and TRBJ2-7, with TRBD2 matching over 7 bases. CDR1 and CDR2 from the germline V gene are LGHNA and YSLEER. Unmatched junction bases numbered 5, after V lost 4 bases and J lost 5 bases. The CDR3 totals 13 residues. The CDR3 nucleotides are TGCGCCAGCAGCCGTGGACTAGAGGACGAGCAGTACTTC. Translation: CASSRGLEDEQYF.

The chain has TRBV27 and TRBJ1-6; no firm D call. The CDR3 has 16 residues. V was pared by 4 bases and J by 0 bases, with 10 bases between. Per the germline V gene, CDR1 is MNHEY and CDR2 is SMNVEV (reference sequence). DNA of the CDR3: TGTGCCAGCAGTTCCGGGTCGAGCTCCTATAATTCACCCCTCCACTTT. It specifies CASSSGSSSYNSPLHF.

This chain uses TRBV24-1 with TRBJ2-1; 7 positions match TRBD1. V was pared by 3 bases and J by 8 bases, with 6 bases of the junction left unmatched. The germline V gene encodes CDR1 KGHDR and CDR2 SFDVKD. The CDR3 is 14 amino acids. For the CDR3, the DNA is TGTGCCACCAGTGATACCGACAGGGCCCATGAGCAGTTCTTC. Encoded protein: CATSDTDRAHEQFF.

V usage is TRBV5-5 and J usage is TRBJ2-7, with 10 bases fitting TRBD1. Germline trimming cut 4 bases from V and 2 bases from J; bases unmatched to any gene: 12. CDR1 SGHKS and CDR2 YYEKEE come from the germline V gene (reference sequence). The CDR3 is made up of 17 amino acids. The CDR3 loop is CASSPTGGQYPTYEQYV. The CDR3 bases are TGTGCCAGCAGCCCGACAGGGGGCCAATATCCAACCTACGAGCAGTACGTC.

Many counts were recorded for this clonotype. Here the CDR3 DNA reads TGTGCCAGCAGTGAAGTGAGGGGATTAGACAGGGGGCCCTACGAGCAGTACGTC. This gives the protein CASSEVRGLDRGPYEQYV. The chain is built from TRBV25-1 and TRBJ2-7; 10 positions agree with TRBD1. Germline assignment: CDR1 MGHDK and CDR2 SYGVNS. Trimming cost V 2 bases and J 2 bases; bases outside gene matches: 12. The CDR3 is 18 residues long.

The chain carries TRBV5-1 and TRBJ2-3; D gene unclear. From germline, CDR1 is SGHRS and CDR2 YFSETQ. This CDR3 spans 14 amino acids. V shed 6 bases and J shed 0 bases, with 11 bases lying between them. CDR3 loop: CASKFSWSTDTQYF. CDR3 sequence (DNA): TGCGCCAGCAAGTTCTCCTGGAGCACAGATACGCAGTATTTT.

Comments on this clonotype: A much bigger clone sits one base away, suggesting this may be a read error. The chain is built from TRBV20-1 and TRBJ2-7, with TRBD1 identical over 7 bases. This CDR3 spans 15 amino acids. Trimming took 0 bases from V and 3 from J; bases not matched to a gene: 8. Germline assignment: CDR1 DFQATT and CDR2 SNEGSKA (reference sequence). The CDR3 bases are TGCAGTGCTAGAGATGCCCGACAGGGTCACTACGAGCAGTACTTC. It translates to CSARDARQGHYEQYF.

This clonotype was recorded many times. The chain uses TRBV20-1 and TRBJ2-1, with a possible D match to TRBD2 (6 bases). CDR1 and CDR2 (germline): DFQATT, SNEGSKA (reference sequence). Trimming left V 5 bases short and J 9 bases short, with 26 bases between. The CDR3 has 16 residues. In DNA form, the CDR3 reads TGCAGTGCTCGGGAGTCTTCCAAGGCCCCACTTACTGAGCAGTTCTTC. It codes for CSARESSKAPLTEQFF.

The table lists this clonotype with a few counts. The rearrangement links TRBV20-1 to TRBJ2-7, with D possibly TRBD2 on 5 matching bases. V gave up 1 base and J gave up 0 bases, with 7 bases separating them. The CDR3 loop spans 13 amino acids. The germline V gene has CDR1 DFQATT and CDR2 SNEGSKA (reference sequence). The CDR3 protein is CSARGAVSYEQYF. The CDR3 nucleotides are TGCAGTGCTAGAGGAGCGGTCTCCTACGAGCAGTACTTC.

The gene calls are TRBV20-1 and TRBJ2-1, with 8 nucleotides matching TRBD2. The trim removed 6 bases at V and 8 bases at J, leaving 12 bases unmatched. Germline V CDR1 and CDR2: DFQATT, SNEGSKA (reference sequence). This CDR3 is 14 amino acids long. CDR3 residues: CSAHLDGGADEQFF. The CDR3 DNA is TGCAGTGCGCACCTTGACGGGGGGGCCGATGAGCAGTTCTTC.

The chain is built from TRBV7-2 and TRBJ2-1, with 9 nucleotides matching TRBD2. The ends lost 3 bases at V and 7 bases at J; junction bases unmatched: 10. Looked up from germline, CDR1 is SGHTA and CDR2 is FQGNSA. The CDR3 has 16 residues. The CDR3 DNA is TGTGCCAGCAGCTTGCGGATAGCGGGGGCGGGGAATGAGCAGTTCTTC. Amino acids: CASSLRIAGAGNEQFF. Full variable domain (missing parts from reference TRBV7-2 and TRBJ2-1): GAGVSQSPSNKVTEKGKDVELRCDPISGHTALYWYRQSLGQGLEFLIYFQGNSAPDKSGLPSDRFSAERTGGSVSTLTIQRTQQEDSAVYLCASSLRIAGAGNEQFFGPGTRLTVL.

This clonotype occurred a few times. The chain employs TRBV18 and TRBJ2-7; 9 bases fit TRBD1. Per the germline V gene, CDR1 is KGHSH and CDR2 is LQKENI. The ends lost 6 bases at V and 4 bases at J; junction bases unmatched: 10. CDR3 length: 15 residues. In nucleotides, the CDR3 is TGTGCCAGCTCGTCCGGGACAGGGTTTGGGTACGAGCAGTACGTC. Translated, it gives CASSSGTGFGYEQYV.